This T cell receptor (beta chain) was sequenced for a study of shared clonotypes between healthy human individuals. Study conclusions and caveats: Across subsets, estimated richness was generally greater for naive than for memory populations.

Produced via immunoSEQ multiplex PCR; TCRdb's table is partial and in-frame only. The table lists over 850,000 clones, about 84% of them singletons. This clone was observed a handful of times. Its matching antigen is unknown. Adults of Caucasian background living in Nashville, Tennessee made up all donors. CDR1 is MNHEY and CDR2 is SVGAGI in the germline V gene. With V trimmed by 8 bases and J by 3 bases, 5 bases remained unmatched. This CDR3 region has 14 residues. This chain joins TRBV6-5 and TRBJ2-3; 10 positions match TRBD2. The sample consisted of memory CD4+ T cells from PBMCs. Subset noted: CD45RA-negative fraction. This receptor was identified in a young man in good health. Some clones in this sample may be carry-over from other donors' samples. The CDR3 nucleotides read TGTGCCAGCGGGGCTAGCGGGAGTACAGATACGCAGTATTTT. Its protein product is CASGASGSTDTQYF.